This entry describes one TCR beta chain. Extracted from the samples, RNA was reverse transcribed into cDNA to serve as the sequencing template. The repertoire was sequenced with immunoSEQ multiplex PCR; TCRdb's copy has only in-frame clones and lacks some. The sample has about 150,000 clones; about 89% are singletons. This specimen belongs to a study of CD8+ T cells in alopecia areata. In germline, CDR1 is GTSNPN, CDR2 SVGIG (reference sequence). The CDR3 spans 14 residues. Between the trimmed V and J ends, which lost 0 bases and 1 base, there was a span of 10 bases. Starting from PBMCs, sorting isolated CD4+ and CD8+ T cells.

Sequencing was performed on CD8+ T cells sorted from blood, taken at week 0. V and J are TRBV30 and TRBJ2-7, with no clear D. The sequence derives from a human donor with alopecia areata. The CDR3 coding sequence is TGTGCCTGGAGTGTCCGGCAGCTTTCCTACGAGCAGTACTTC. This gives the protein CAWSVRQLSYEQYF.